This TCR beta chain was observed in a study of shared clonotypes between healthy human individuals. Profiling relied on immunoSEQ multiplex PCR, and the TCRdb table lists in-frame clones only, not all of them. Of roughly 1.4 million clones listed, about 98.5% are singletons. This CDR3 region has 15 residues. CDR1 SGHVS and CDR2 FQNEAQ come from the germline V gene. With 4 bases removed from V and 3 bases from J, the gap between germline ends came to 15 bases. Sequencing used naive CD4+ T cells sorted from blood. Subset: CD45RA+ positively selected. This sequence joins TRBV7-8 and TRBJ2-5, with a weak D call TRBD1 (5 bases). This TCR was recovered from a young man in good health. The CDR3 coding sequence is TGTGCCAGCAGCTCCCGTCATAGGGGTGAAGAGACCCAGTACTTC. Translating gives CASSSRHRGEETQYF.